Listed below are T cell receptor beta chains from one sample, sequenced in a study of blood T cell repertoires in COVID-19. Generated by immunoSEQ multiplex PCR, the TCRdb table keeps only in-frame clones and is missing some. The table records about 63,000 clones, about nine tenths of them present only once. The specimen was peripheral blood. Receptor source: a man over 45 with active COVID-19. CDR3s include the opening cysteine and the closing phenylalanine or tryptophan. The D gene is left open where the match is weak. Only some rows state a clone size, as once, few, many or a class for expanded clones.

D gene: TRBD1; clone size: .; J gene: TRBJ2-3; V gene: TRBV4-3; CDR3 protein: CASSPGTGRDTQYF; CDR3 DNA: TGCGCCAGCAGCCCCGGGACAGGGAGAGATACGCAGTATTTT
D gene: TRBD1; clone size: many; J gene: TRBJ2-2; V gene: TRBV6-5; CDR3 protein: CASEGAAPGELFF; CDR3 DNA: TGTGCCAGTGAGGGGGCGGCGCCCGGGGAGCTGTTTTTT
D gene: .; clone size: once; J gene: TRBJ1-2; V gene: TRBV5-4; CDR3 protein: CASSNEGERYTF; CDR3 DNA: TGTGCCAGCAGCAATGAAGGGGAACGCTACACCTTC
D gene: TRBD1; clone size: .; J gene: TRBJ2-7; V gene: TRBV6-5; CDR3 protein: CASSRDRAYEQYF; CDR3 DNA: TGTGCCAGCAGTAGAGACAGGGCCTACGAGCAGTACTTC
D gene: .; clone size: once; J gene: TRBJ2-2; V gene: TRBV24-1; CDR3 protein: CATGRGASTGELFF; CDR3 DNA: TGTGCCACGGGGAGGGGGGCGTCGACCGGGGAGCTGTTTTTT
D gene: .; clone size: once; J gene: TRBJ1-6; V gene: TRBV7-2; CDR3 protein: CASSPDRVSSPLHF; CDR3 DNA: TGTGCCAGCAGCCCAGACAGAGTCTCTTCACCCCTCCACTTT
D gene: .; clone size: .; J gene: TRBJ2-5; V gene: TRBV29-1; CDR3 protein: CSVEPGHHEGAQYF; CDR3 DNA: TGCAGCGTTGAGCCGGGACACCACGAGGGCGCCCAGTACTTC
D gene: .; clone size: .; J gene: TRBJ2-1; V gene: TRBV27; CDR3 protein: CASRRYNEQFF; CDR3 DNA: TGTGCCAGCAGGAGGTACAATGAGCAGTTCTTC
D gene: TRBD2; clone size: .; J gene: TRBJ2-1; V gene: TRBV7-3; CDR3 protein: CASSPTSAHEQFF; CDR3 DNA: TGTGCCAGCAGCCCTACTAGCGCGCATGAGCAGTTCTTC
D gene: TRBD1; clone size: .; J gene: TRBJ1-2; V gene: TRBV19; CDR3 protein: CASTIGQGQANYGYTF; CDR3 DNA: TGTGCCAGTACCATCGGACAGGGGCAGGCTAACTATGGCTACACCTTC
D gene: TRBD2; clone size: .; J gene: TRBJ2-5; V gene: TRBV9; CDR3 protein: CASSVATRAGGDETQYF; CDR3 DNA: TGTGCCAGCAGCGTAGCTACGAGGGCGGGAGGGGACGAGACCCAGTACTTC
D gene: .; clone size: once; J gene: TRBJ2-3; V gene: TRBV19; CDR3 protein: CASSMGLGDTQYF; CDR3 DNA: TGTGCCAGTAGTATGGGGCTAGGAGATACGCAGTATTTT
D gene: .; clone size: .; J gene: TRBJ2-7; V gene: TRBV2; CDR3 protein: CASNIPNRDEQYF; CDR3 DNA: TGTGCCAGCAACATACCTAACAGGGACGAGCAGTACTTC
D gene: .; clone size: .; J gene: TRBJ2-1; V gene: TRBV2; CDR3 protein: CATSTASSYNEQFF; CDR3 DNA: TGTGCCACTTCGACAGCAAGCTCCTACAATGAGCAGTTCTTC
D gene: TRBD1; clone size: .; J gene: TRBJ2-4; V gene: TRBV6-2/TRBV6-3; CDR3 protein: CASSWDSRNIQYF; CDR3 DNA: TGTGCCAGCAGCTGGGACAGTAGAAACATTCAGTACTTC
D gene: TRBD2; clone size: .; J gene: TRBJ2-1; V gene: TRBV9; CDR3 protein: CASSSRLAGAYEQFF; CDR3 DNA: TGTGCCAGCAGCTCACGACTAGCGGGAGCCTATGAGCAGTTCTTC
D gene: .; clone size: .; J gene: TRBJ2-2; V gene: TRBV11-3; CDR3 protein: CASSSREGELFF; CDR3 DNA: TGTGCCAGCAGCTCCCGAGAGGGGGAGCTGTTTTTT
D gene: .; clone size: .; J gene: TRBJ1-1; V gene: TRBV11-3; CDR3 protein: CASSLGSITEAFF; CDR3 DNA: TGTGCCAGCAGCTTGGGGAGTATTACTGAAGCTTTCTTT
D gene: .; clone size: .; J gene: TRBJ2-7; V gene: TRBV5-5; CDR3 protein: CASSLELRTYEQYF; CDR3 DNA: TGTGCCAGCAGCTTGGAACTCAGGACCTACGAGCAGTACTTC
D gene: TRBD2; clone size: .; J gene: TRBJ2-1; V gene: TRBV30; CDR3 protein: CAWSASRTSGAYNEQFF; CDR3 DNA: TGTGCCTGGAGTGCCTCCCGGACTAGCGGGGCATACAATGAGCAGTTCTTC
D gene: .; clone size: .; J gene: TRBJ1-1; V gene: TRBV3-1/TRBV3-2; CDR3 protein: CASSFTGPDEAFF; CDR3 DNA: TGTGCCAGCAGCTTCACGGGTCCAGATGAAGCTTTCTTT
D gene: TRBD2; clone size: .; J gene: TRBJ2-1; V gene: TRBV3-1/TRBV3-2; CDR3 protein: CASSSRRTSGRNEQFF; CDR3 DNA: TGTGCCAGCAGCTCGAGGAGGACTAGCGGGAGAAATGAGCAGTTCTTC
D gene: .; clone size: .; J gene: TRBJ2-7; V gene: TRBV28; CDR3 protein: CASSLSLQGRIEQYF; CDR3 DNA: TGTGCCAGCAGTTTAAGTCTACAGGGGAGGATTGAGCAGTACTTC
D gene: .; clone size: .; J gene: TRBJ2-5; V gene: TRBV30; CDR3 protein: CAWSAGGLETQYF; CDR3 DNA: TGTGCCTGGAGTGCCGGGGGACTAGAGACCCAGTACTTC